The 6 T cell receptor beta chains listed next were all sequenced from one sample in a study of early T cells in non-severe SARS-CoV-2 infection. TCRdb reanalysed the 5' RACE reads using MiXCR and keeps one entry per CDR3 protein. The data show 100,000 or so distinct CDR3 sequences, less than 15% seen once. Sequencing was carried out using whole blood. The receptors originated from an adult who was a healthcare worker with PCR-confirmed SARS-CoV-2 infection or an uninfected control (not recorded which).

This clonotype was seen more than once but under ten times. J is TRBJ2-7 and V is TRBV5-1; maybe TRBD1 (5 bases). Germline CDR1 SGHRS, CDR2 YFSETQ. This CDR3 region has 13 residues. V lost 7 bases, J lost 2 bases, and 13 bases lay in between. CDR3 sequence: CASQGENTYEQYF. The CDR3, as DNA: TGCGCCAGCCAGGGTGAAAACACCTACGAGCAGTACTTC.

This clonotype was seen a few times. This rearrangement joins TRBV5-6 to TRBJ2-7; a weak D match, TRBD1 (6 bases). Trimming left V 5 bases short and J 6 bases short, with 18 bases between. The length of the CDR3 is 14 residues. Germline lookup yields CDR1 SGHDT and CDR2 YYEEEE. The CDR3 protein is CASSLQGPTGEQYF. The CDR3 nucleotides read TGTGCCAGCAGTCTCCAGGGGCCCACTGGCGAGCAGTACTTC.

This clonotype was counted a few times. The chain links TRBV7-2 to TRBJ2-3, with D tentatively TRBD2 (5 bases). Trimming stripped 7 bases from V and 2 bases from J, with 10 bases between. Germline V gene sequence: CDR1 SGHTA, CDR2 FQGNSA. CDR3 size: 13 residues. CDR3 amino acids: CASTTTLTDTQYF. For the CDR3, the DNA is TGTGCCAGCACGACTACTCTCACAGATACGCAGTATTTT.

With regard to this clonotype: A much larger clone lies a single base off, so this may be a read error. The CDR3 sequence is CASSCGLRYQQYF. Here the CDR3 DNA reads TGTGCCAGCAGTTGCGGACTCCGCTACCAGCAGTACTTC. The chain combines TRBV27 with TRBJ2-7; the D gene is possibly TRBD2 (5 bases). Germline V CDR1 and CDR2: MNHEY, SMNVEV (reference sequence). The CDR3 has 13 residues.

This clonotype has more than one count but fewer than ten. The chain recombines TRBV9 with TRBJ2-3; D gene ambiguous. The V gene lost 4 bases and the J gene lost 5 bases, with 14 bases spanning the gap. This CDR3 spans 14 amino acids. The V gene's germline CDR1 is SGDLS and CDR2 YYNGEE. Here the CDR3 DNA reads TGTGCCAGCAGCCCCCGTCCTTCACAAGATACGCAGTATTTT. It is translated as CASSPRPSQDTQYF.

This clonotype was recorded at least ten times. The V and J genes are TRBV4-1 and TRBJ2-1, with 8 nucleotides matching TRBD1. The germline V gene has CDR1 MGHRA and CDR2 YSYEKL. The CDR3 contains 14 residues. With V trimmed by 6 bases and J by 5 bases, 6 bases remained unmatched. CDR3 sequence reads: CASRRTGIDNEQFF. In DNA form, the CDR3 reads TGCGCCAGCAGGCGGACAGGGATCGACAATGAGCAGTTCTTC.